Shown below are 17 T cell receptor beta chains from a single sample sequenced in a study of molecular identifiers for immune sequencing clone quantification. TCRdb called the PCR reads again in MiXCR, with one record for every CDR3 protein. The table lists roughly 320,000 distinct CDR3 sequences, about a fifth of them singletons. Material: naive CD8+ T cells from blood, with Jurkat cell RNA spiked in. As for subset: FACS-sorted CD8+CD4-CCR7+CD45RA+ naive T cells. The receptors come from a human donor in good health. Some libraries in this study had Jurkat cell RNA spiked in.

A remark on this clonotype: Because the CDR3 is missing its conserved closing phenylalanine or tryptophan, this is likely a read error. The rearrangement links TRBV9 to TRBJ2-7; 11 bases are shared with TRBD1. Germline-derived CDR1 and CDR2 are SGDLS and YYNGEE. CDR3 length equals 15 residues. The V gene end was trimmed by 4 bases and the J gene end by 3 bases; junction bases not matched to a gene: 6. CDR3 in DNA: TGTGCCAGCAGCCCGGCCGGGACAGGGGGCTACGAGCAGTACCTC. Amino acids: CASSPAGTGGYEQYL.

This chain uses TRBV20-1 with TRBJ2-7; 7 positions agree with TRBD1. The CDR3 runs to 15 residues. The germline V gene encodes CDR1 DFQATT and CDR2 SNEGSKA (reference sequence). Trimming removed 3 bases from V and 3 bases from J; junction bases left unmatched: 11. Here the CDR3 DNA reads TGCAGTGCTAGTTCGCCGACAGGGTCTGTCTACGAGCAGTACTTC. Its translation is CSASSPTGSVYEQYF.

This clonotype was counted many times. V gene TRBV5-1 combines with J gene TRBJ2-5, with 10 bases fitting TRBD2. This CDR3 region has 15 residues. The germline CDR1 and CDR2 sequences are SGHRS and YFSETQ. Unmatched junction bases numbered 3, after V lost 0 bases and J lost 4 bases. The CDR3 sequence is CASSLDRTSGETQYF. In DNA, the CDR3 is TGCGCCAGCAGCTTGGACAGGACTAGCGGAGAGACCCAGTACTTC.

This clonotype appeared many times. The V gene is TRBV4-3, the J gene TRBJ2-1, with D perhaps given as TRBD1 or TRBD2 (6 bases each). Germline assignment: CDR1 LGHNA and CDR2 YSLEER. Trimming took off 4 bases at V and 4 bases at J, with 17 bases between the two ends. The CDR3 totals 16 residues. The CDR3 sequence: CASSRNGGGGYNEQFF. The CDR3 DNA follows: TGCGCCAGCAGCCGGAATGGTGGAGGGGGATACAATGAGCAGTTCTTC.

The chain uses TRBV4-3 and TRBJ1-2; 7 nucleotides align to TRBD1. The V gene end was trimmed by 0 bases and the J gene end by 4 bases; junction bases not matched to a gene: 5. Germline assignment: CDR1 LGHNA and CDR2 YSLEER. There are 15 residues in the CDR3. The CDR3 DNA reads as TGCGCCAGCAGCCAAGATCGCGCAGGGGGCTATGGCTACACCTTC. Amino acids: CASSQDRAGGYGYTF.

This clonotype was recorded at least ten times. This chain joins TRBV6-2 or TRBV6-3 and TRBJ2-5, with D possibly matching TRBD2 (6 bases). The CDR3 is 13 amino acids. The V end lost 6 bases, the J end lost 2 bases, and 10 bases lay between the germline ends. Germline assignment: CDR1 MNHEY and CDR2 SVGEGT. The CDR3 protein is CASRRERQETQYF. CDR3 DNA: TGTGCCAGCAGACGGGAGAGACAAGAGACCCAGTACTTC.

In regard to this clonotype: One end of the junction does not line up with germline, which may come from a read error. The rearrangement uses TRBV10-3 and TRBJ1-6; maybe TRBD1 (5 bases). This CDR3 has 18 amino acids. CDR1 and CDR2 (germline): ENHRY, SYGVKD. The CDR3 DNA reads TGTGCCACCAGTGATAGGGACGGAGCCAGCTCCTATAATTCACCCCTCCACTTT. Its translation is CATSDRDGASSYNSPLHF.

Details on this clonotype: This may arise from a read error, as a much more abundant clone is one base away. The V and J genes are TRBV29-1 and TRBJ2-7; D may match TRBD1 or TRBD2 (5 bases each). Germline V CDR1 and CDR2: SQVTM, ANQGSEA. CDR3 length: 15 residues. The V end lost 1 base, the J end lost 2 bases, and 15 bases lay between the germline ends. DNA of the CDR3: TGCAGCGTTGAAGGCGGGTACGAGACAGCCTACGAGCAGTACTTC. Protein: CSVEGGYETAYEQYF.

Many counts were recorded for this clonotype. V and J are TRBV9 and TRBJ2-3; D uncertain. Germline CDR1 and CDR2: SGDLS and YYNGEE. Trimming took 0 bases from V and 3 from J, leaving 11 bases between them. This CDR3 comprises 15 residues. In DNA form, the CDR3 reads TGTGCCAGCAGCGTAGGCTGGGCCTCGACAGATACGCAGTATTTT. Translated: CASSVGWASTDTQYF.

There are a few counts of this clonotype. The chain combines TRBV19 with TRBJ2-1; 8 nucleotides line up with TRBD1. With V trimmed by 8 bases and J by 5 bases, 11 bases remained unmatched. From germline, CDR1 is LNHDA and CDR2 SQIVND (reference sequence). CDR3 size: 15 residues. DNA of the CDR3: TGTGCCAGTGCGCCGGTAGGACAGGGAAACAATGAGCAGTTCTTC. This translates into CASAPVGQGNNEQFF.

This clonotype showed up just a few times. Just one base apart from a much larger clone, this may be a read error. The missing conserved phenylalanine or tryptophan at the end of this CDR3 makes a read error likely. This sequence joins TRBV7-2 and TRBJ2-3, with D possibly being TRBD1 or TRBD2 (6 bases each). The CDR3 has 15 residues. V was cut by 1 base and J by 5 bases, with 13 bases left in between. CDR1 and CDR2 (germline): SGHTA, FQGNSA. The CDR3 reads CASSLDEGGIDTQYS. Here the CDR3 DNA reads TGTGCCAGCAGCTTAGATGAGGGGGGAATAGATACGCAGTATTCT.

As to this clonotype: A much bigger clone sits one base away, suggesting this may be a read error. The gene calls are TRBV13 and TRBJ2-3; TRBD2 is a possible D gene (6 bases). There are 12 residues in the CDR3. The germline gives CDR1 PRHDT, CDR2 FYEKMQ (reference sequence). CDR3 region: CATNSGTDTRYF. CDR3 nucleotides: TGTGCCACCAATAGCGGCACAGATACGCGGTATTTT.

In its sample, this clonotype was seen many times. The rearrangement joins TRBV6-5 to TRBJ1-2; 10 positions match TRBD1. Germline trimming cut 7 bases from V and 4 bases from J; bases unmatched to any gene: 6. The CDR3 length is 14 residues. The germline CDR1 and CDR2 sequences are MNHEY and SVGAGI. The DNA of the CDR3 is TGTGCCAGCAAGCCCGGGACAGGGGTCTATGGCTACACCTTC. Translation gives CASKPGTGVYGYTF.

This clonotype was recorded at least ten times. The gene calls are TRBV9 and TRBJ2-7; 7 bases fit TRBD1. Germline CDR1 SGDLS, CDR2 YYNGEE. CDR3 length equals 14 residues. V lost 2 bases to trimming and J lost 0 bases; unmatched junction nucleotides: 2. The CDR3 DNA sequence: TGTGCCAGCAGCGTGACAGGGAACTCCTACGAGCAGTACTTC. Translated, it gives CASSVTGNSYEQYF.

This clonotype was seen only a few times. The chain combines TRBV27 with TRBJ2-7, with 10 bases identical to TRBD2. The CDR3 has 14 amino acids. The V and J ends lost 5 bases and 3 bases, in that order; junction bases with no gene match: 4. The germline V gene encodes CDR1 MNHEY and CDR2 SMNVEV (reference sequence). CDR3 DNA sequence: TGTGCCAGCAGTACGGGACTAGCGTACTACGAGCAGTACTTC. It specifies CASSTGLAYYEQYF.

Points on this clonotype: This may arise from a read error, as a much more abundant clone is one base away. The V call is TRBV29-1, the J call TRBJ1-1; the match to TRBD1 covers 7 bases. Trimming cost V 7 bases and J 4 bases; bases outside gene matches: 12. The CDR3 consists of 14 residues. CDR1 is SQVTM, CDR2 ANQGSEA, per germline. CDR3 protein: CSALWAGGPTEAFF. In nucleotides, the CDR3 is TGCAGCGCTTTGTGGGCAGGGGGACCCACTGAAGCTTTCTTT. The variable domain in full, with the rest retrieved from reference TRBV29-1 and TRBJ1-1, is SAVISQKPSRDICQRGTSLTIQCQVDSQVTMMFWYRQQPGQSLTLIATANQGSEATYESGFVIDKFPISRPNLTFSTLTVSNMSPEDSSIYLCSALWAGGPTEAFFGQGTRLTVV.

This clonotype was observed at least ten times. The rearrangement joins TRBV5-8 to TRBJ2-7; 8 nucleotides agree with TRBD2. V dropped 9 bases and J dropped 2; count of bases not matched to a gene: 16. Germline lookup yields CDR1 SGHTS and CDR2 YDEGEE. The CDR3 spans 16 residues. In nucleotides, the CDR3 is TGTGCCATCCCGGGGGCGACACGGGGGGGGACCTACGAGCAGTACTTC. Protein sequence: CAIPGATRGGTYEQYF. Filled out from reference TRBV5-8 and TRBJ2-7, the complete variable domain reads EAGVTQSPTHLIKTRGQQATLRCSPISGHTSVYWYQQALGLGLQFLLWYDEGEERNRGNFPPRFSGRQFPNYSSELNVNALELEDSALYLCAIPGATRGGTYEQYFGPGTRLTVT.